The T cell receptor (beta chain) described here comes from a study of tumor-infiltrating lymphocytes in primary liver carcinoma listed by TCRdb under 2017. Study-wide context: Hepatocellular carcinoma (four) or combined HCC and intrahepatic cholangiocarcinoma (one) was present in the five patients, who were three men and two women aged 30 to 69 years. For each liver tumor, the study sampled five regions along with adjacent normal tissue and blood, and applied TCRbeta repertoire sequencing, expression microarrays and whole-exome sequencing. The five patients had tumors staged T1-T3 N0M0, with maximum diameters ranging from about 4.2 to 10 cm. Repertoires from technical replicates were highly reproducible, with mean shared-clone rates about 0.88 and correlation coefficients above 0.95. A total of roughly 35 specimens from 5 patients, comprising about 25 tumor regions, 5 adjacent noncancerous liver tissues and 5 peripheral blood samples, were covered by TCRbeta repertoire sequencing. Samples yielded roughly 3.5 to 8 million productive TCRbeta reads; read depth did not differ significantly between tissue types. To link TCRbeta repertoire diversity to the local molecular phenotype, the 25 tumor region samples were profiled with Agilent mRNA microarrays. Study-level results and caveats: The top 250 clones accounted for a significantly greater share of the repertoire in tumors than in blood (p = 0.039). Only five or six patients were included in the study, and the authors note that the findings should be validated in a larger study. Repertoire overlap was found to be higher between tumor regions (mean about 36%) than between tumor-adjacent (roughly 17%) or tumor-blood (around 15%) pairs, consistent with antigen-driven expansion. Only roughly 7.5-24% of top clones appeared in all five regions of a tumor, which suggests that tumor-infiltrating T cells are spatially heterogeneous. Comparison of CD4+ and CD8+ T cell repertoires was precluded by the use of bulk unsorted samples. Only the TCR beta chain was sequenced, which likely underestimates true repertoire diversity because unpaired alpha chains were not captured.

A constant-region primer and ProtoScript II reverse transcriptase were used to reverse-transcribe TCRbeta-specific cDNA from approximately 500 ng total RNA. The TCRbeta libraries were prepared through three rounds of nested multiplex PCR following a slightly modified ARM-PCR procedure. Each of the first two PCR rounds ran for around 10 cycles using multiplex TRBV1-TRBV30 forward primers together with a Cbeta reverse primer. A final 25-cycle PCR with Deep VentR polymerase added sample barcodes and Illumina adapters. Amplicons of 200-500 bp were gel-purified with a QIAquick gel extraction kit before sequencing. An Illumina HiSeq 2500 was used to sequence the TCRbeta amplicons with 250-bp paired-end reads. Regarding the original processing steps: Trimmomatic v0.33 was used to quality-trim the reads, and FLASH v1.2.11 was used to merge paired reads so that full CDR3 sequences could be recovered. MiGEC v1.2.1b assigned V, D and J germline segments to the rearranged TCRbeta sequences. Clonotype statistics and Shannon-Wiener diversity indices were calculated with VDJtools v1.0.0. To cut down on sampling bias, every analysis after diversity analysis relied on just the 250 most abundant clonotypes from each sample. Using fastp trimming at Q25 and MiXCR clonotype assembly, TCRdb reanalyzed the public sequencing data and kept in-frame beta chains. Every entry covers one CDR3 protein and lists the most common genes and DNA from its rows. The authors' filters were not applied to this entry. The sample table shows about 60,000 distinct CDR3 sequences, and about 65% are seen once. The top ten clonotypes cover around two fifths of the sample.

The CDR3 numbers 18 residues from cysteine through phenylalanine. The retained sequence is limited to the CDR3, 54 bases, with the frame set at the first base. Per the germline V gene, MGHRA is the CDR1 and YSYEKL is the CDR2. Total RNA and DNA were co-extracted from approximately 20-30 mg of bulk tissue with the AllPrep DNA/RNA mini kit, without cell sorting. Surgical resection was performed in China between late 2015 and 2016 on roughly 5 patients with histopathologically diagnosed primary liver carcinoma. At the time of sampling, the patients had chronic HBV infection and had not received any treatment. Each tumor was sampled at five spatially separated regions: the superior, inferior, left-lateral and right-lateral poles and the tumor centre. According to histology, viable tumor cells made up more than 80% of every tumor sample. Pieces of fresh tumor and adjacent tissue were cut in half, with one half kept in RNAlater at -80 degrees C and the other half sent for histology.

Regarding this clonotype: Its binding antigen is unknown. An end of the junction differs from the germline gene, which may be a read error.

The clonotype originates from a man aged 35 to 55 with primary liver carcinoma and hepatitis B virus infection. Recombination connected TRBV4-1 to TRBJ2-2, and 7 bases in between align with TRBD2. Sequenced material: liver tumor tissue from sampling region 4. The label giving this sample's cell subset or site can be read as: tumor region T4, right-lateral pole. The sequence in DNA is TGCGCCAGCAGCCCTGGAGGTAGTGGGAGGGGAAACATCGGGGAGCTGTTTTTT. It translates to CASSPGGSGRGNIGELFF.